A selection of T cell receptor beta chains follows, all from one sample in a study of blood T cell repertoires in COVID-19. Profiling relied on immunoSEQ multiplex PCR, and the TCRdb table lists in-frame clones only, not all of them. The repertoire holds about 170,000 clones, approximately 86% seen once, with approximately 7% in the top ten. Sequencing was performed on peripheral blood. The receptors here all came from a man older than 75 with COVID-19, enrolled during active disease. Both conserved end residues are part of each CDR3. D genes are given only for firm matches. A row's size may be missing; if present it is once, few, many or a size class.

TRBJ1-5 TRBD1 TRBV6-5 . TGTGCCAGCAGGGGGACAGGGGGTCAGCCCCAGCATTTT CASRGTGGQPQHF
TRBJ2-5 . TRBV18 . TGTGCCAGCTCCCGTCGGGACACCCAAGAGACCCAGTACTTC CASSRRDTQETQYF
TRBJ2-5 TRBD2 TRBV13 few TGTGCCAGCAGCTTAGGGCTAGCGGGGGGGCAAGAGACCCAGTACTTC CASSLGLAGGQETQYF
TRBJ2-5 . TRBV11-2 . TGTGCCAGCAGCTTAGGTCGAGGGGAGACCCAGTACTTC CASSLGRGETQYF
TRBJ2-3 TRBD2 TRBV3-1/TRBV3-2 . TGTGCCAGCAGCCATATTGGGACTAGCGGGGGGTTTTTACGGACAGATACGCAGTATTTT CASSHIGTSGGFLRTDTQYF
TRBJ1-1 TRBD1 TRBV9 . TGTGCCAGCAGCCTTCCTGGGACAGTAGGTAGAACTGAAGCTTTCTTT CASSLPGTVGRTEAFF
TRBJ2-6 . TRBV3-1/TRBV3-2 . TGTGCCAGCAGCCCTCTGGGGCCTGGGGCCAACGTCCTGACTTTC CASSPLGPGANVLTF
TRBJ1-5 . TRBV15 . TGTGCCACCAGCAGTCAGATTCAGCCCCAGCATTTT CATSSQIQPQHF
TRBJ1-2 . TRBV6-2/TRBV6-3 . TGTGCCAGCAGTTACTCGAGCAGGGGTGGCTACACCTTC CASSYSSRGGYTF
TRBJ2-7 TRBD2 TRBV6-5 . TGTGCCAGCAGACCCGGGACTAGTTTTACCGAGCAGTACTTC CASRPGTSFTEQYF
TRBJ1-4 TRBD1 TRBV27 . TGTGCCCCAAAAAGGGGGCAGGATAATGAAAAACTGTTTTTT CAPKRGQDNEKLFF
TRBJ1-3 . TRBV19 once TGTGCCAGTAGGTTGGGGACACTCGGAAACACCATATATTTT CASRLGTLGNTIYF
TRBJ1-2 TRBD1 TRBV5-8 . TGTGCCAGCAGATTCGGACAGGGCGAGGAAGGCTACACCTTC CASRFGQGEEGYTF